This TCR beta chain was observed in a study of Graves' ophthalmopathy and Graves' hyperthyroidism. Amplification of the TCR beta CDR3 regions used RNA transcripts (as template). Second-round multiplex PCR followed a first-round RT-PCR using HTBI primers. MiXCR, run by TCRdb on the multiplex PCR reads, gives a single entry per CDR3 protein. The sample has over 650,000 distinct CDR3 sequences, just over 40% seen once; the top ten hold 3% to 3.5%. Diagnosis used clinical symptoms, serum thyroxine, TRAb, thyroid ultrasound and orbital computed tomography. PBMCs were isolated from an approximately 10 ml sample of fresh peripheral blood. Comment on this clonotype: What it binds is unknown.

The CDR3 spans 12 residues. The ends lost 6 bases at V and 9 bases at J; junction bases unmatched: 5. General study findings and limits: Ophthalmopathy progression was predicted by the model at approximately 71% sensitivity and less than 80% specificity. Built on 13 signatures, a model told ophthalmopathy apart from stable hyperthyroidism with approximately 85% sensitivity and around 80% specificity.

The TCR sequence derives from an adult man with Graves' ophthalmopathy. The V gene is TRBV12-3 or TRBV12-4, the J gene TRBJ1-5, with TRBD1 matching over 7 bases. The sequencing sample was made of peripheral blood. The CDR3 DNA reads as TGTGCCAGCAGGACAGGGAGGGGGCCCCAGCATTTT. Translation gives CASRTGRGPQHF.